The T cell receptor beta chain under discussion was sequenced for a study of cytomegalovirus exposure and HLA in healthy donors. Notes on the study in general: Most TCR sequences proved rare, with some public TCRs found in many donors. Accounts indicate the classifier identified cytomegalovirus status with strong specificity and sensitivity. Cytomegalovirus-associated TCR beta chains were listed, numbering approximately 150.

The germline V and J ends were trimmed by 6 bases and 6 bases, with 9 bases remaining between them. Germline V gives CDR1 SGDLS, CDR2 YYNGEE. CDR3 length: 12 residues. Generated by immunoSEQ multiplex PCR, the TCRdb table keeps only in-frame clones and is missing some. The repertoire consists of 120,000 or so clones, with less than 90% occurring once and the leading ten covering about 4.2%. Points on this clone: Its antigen is currently unknown.

The receptor was derived from a man younger than 30 in good health and CMV-seropositive. This chain connects TRBV9 to TRBJ2-2, with no clear D. The material sequenced was PBMCs. The CDR3 bases are TGTGCCAGCAACACCCGGGCCGGGGAGCTGTTTTTT. Encoded protein: CASNTRAGELFF.